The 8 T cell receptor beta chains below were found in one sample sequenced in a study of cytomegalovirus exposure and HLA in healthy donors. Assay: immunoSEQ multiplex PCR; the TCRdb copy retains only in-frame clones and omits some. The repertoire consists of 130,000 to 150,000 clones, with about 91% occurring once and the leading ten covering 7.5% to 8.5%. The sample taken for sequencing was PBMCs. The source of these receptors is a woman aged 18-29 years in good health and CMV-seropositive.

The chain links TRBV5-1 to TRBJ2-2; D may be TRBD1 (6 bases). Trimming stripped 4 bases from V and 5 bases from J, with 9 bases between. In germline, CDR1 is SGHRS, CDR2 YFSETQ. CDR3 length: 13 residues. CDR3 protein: CASSVQGTGELFF. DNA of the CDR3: TGCGCCAGCAGCGTGCAGGGGACCGGGGAGCTGTTTTTT.

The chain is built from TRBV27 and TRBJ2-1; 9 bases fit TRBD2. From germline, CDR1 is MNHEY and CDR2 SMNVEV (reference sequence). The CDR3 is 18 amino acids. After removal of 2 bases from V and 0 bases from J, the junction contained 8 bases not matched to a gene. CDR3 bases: TGTGCCAGCAGTTTACAACTAGCGGGCATAAGCTCCTACAATGAGCAGTTCTTC. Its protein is CASSLQLAGISSYNEQFF.

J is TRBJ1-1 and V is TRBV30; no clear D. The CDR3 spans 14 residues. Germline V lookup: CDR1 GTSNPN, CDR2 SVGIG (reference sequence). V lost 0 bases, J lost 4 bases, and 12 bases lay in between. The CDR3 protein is CAWSVRGKRTEAFF. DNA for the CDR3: TGTGCCTGGAGTGTACGAGGGAAACGCACTGAAGCTTTCTTT.

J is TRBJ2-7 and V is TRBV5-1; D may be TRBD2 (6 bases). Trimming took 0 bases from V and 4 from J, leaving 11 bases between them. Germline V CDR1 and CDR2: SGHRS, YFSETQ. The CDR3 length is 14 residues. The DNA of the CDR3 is TGCGCCAGCAGCTTGGTTAGCGGTCCGTACGAGCAGTACTTC. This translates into CASSLVSGPYEQYF.

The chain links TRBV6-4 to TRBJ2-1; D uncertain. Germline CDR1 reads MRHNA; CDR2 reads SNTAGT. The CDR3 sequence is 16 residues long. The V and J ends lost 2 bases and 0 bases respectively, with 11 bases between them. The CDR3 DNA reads TGTGCCAGCAGTGACGATCCTGCGAGCTCCTACAATGAGCAGTTCTTC. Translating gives CASSDDPASSYNEQFF.

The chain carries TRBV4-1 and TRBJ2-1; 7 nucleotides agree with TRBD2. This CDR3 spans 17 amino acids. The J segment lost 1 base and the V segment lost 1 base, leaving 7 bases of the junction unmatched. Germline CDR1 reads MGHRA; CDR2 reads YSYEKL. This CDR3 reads CASSQGTGEGSYNEQFF. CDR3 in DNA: TGCGCCAGCAGCCAAGGAACCGGGGAGGGGTCCTACAATGAGCAGTTCTTC.

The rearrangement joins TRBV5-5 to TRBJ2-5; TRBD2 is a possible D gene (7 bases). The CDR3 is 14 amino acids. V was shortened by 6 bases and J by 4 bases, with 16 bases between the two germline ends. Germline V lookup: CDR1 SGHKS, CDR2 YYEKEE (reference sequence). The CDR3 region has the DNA TGTGCCAGCACCCAATGGGGGGGGCCAGAGACCCAGTACTTC. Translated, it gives CASTQWGGPETQYF.

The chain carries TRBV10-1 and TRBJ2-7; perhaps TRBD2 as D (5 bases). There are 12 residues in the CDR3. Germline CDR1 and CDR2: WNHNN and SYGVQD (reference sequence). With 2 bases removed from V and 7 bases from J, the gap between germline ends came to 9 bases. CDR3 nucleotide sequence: TGCGCCAGCAGTGAGATACGGGGAGAGCAGTACTTC. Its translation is CASSEIRGEQYF.